A selection of T cell receptor beta chains follows, all from one sample in a study of CD8 T cells in Susac syndrome. TCRdb reanalysed the immunoSEQ multiplex PCR reads using MiXCR and keeps one entry per CDR3 protein. The sample contains roughly 330,000 distinct CDR3 sequences, around 90% of which appear only once. Sequenced: CD4+ T cells from PBMCs. The receptors were sampled from a human donor with multiple sclerosis. CDR3s include the opening cysteine and the closing phenylalanine or tryptophan. The D gene is left open where the match is weak. Clone size is not always given. Where it is, it says once, few, many or a class for expanded clones.

j_call,v_call,d_call,clone_size,cdr3_nt,cdr3_aa
TRBJ1-2,TRBV20-1,NA,NA,TGCAGTGCTAGAGCGACAGGAATCGCGTTTGGCTACACCTTC,CSARATGIAFGYTF
TRBJ1-2,TRBV6-1,NA,once,TGTGCCAGCAGTGAGGGCCACTATGGCTACACCTTC,CASSEGHYGYTF
TRBJ1-4,TRBV6-5,NA,NA,TGTGCCAGCACGGGTCATAGGACTAATGAAAAACTGTTTTTT,CASTGHRTNEKLFF
TRBJ2-3,TRBV14,NA,NA,TGTGCCAGCAGCCAAGGACCATGGGCGCAGTATTTT,CASSQGPWAQYF
TRBJ1-1,TRBV5-1,NA,NA,TGCGCCAGCAGCCCGAACAGGCGGAACACTGAAGCTTTCTTT,CASSPNRRNTEAFF
TRBJ2-1,TRBV3-1,TRBD2,NA,TGTGCCAGCAGCCAACCAAGAGCGGGGGGGTTGTTCTTC,CASSQPRAGGLFF
TRBJ2-2,TRBV20-1,TRBD2,NA,TGCAGTGCCAGGGGACTAGCGGGAGTGTCGTGCGGGGAGCTGTTTTTT,CSARGLAGVSCGELFF
TRBJ2-5,TRBV7-2,TRBD2,few,TGTGCCAGCAGCTCGGGACTAGCGGGTGTTGAGACCCAGTACTTC,CASSSGLAGVETQYF
TRBJ2-2,TRBV7-7,NA,NA,TGTGCTAGCAGCTCGGTCCAGGGATTTTCTACCGGGGAGCTGTTTTTT,CASSSVQGFSTGELFF
TRBJ1-1,TRBV6-1,TRBD1,NA,TGTGCCAGCCGAGACAGGGGGGCAATTCTATTGAACACTGAAGCTTTCTTT,CASRDRGAILLNTEAFF
TRBJ1-1,TRBV20-1,NA,NA,TGCAGTGCGGCGGGAGCGGAGGGCACTGAAGCTTTCTTT,CSAAGAEGTEAFF
TRBJ1-6,TRBV2,NA,once,TGTGCCAGCAGTGGCCTAAGGACATTAAATAATTCACCCCTCCACTTT,CASSGLRTLNNSPLHF
TRBJ1-1,TRBV20-1,TRBD1,NA,TGCAGTGCTAGAGATGCAGGGGGCTTACCTGAAGCTTTCTTT,CSARDAGGLPEAFF
TRBJ2-1,TRBV6-4,NA,NA,TGTGCCAGCAGTGAGGGTAGCCTGGGTGAGCAGTTCTTC,CASSEGSLGEQFF
TRBJ1-1,TRBV2,TRBD1,NA,TGTGCCAGCAGAGTTCGACAGGGGAGGGCTGAAGCTTTCTTT,CASRVRQGRAEAFF
TRBJ2-1,TRBV2,TRBD2,NA,TGTGCCAGCAGCGAGGTAGCGGGGCCATCCCCCAATGAGCAGTTCTTC,CASSEVAGPSPNEQFF
TRBJ2-7,TRBV11-3,NA,NA,TGTGCCAGCAGCTTAGTCGGTCTGGGGGGCGAGCAGTACTTC,CASSLVGLGGEQYF